Sequencing of this TCR beta chain was carried out in a study of CD8 T cells in Susac syndrome. Notes on the study in general: It was acknowledged in the study that its TCR sequencing and HLA analysis involved a relatively small number of individuals.

Note on this clonotype: The antigen is undetermined.

CDR3 length equals 16 residues. Germline V gene sequence: CDR1 ENHRY, CDR2 SYGVKD. V gave up 3 bases and J gave up 0 bases, with 15 bases separating them. With random hexamers, about 0.5 to 1 ug RNA was reverse transcribed. Amplification of TCR beta CDR3 across 54 Vbeta and 13 Jbeta was performed with immunoSEQ multiplex PCR. TCRdb recomputed calls from the immunoSEQ multiplex PCR reads with MiXCR, one row per CDR3 protein. The table records some 200,000 distinct CDR3 sequences, more than 85% of them present only once. The specimen was CD4+ T cells from PBMCs. The chain recombines TRBV10-3 with TRBJ2-7; D may match TRBD1 or TRBD2 (5 bases each). This TCR derives from a human donor with Susac syndrome. CDR3 sequence (DNA): TGTGCCATCAGTGACGAGGGGACCGCCTTCTCCTACGAGCAGTACTTC. This sequence encodes CAISDEGTAFSYEQYF.